This T cell receptor (beta chain) appears in the sequencing data of a study of T-cell memory formation after mild COVID-19. Study at large: Most TCR clusters belonged to a single donor. Whole-study findings and limits: Clones that got smaller from day 15 to 85 had even CD4/CD8, while clones growing later tipped toward CD4+.

The CDR3 sequence is 14 residues long. V was pared by 6 bases and J by 6 bases, with 4 bases of the junction left unmatched. Germline CDR1 DFQATT, CDR2 SNEGSKA (reference sequence). Using its own MiXCR run on the 5' RACE reads, TCRdb lists one record per CDR3 protein. The sample includes under 400,000 distinct CDR3 sequences, around 27% seen only once; the top ten take roughly 14%. This clonotype was detected only a few times. The antigen remains unidentified. This rearrangement joins TRBV20-1 to TRBJ2-1; 14 bases match TRBD2. Sequenced: PBMCs or a T cell subset sorted from them (not recorded which). The sequence derives from an adult woman who had mild COVID-19 (a few samples of this study predate the infection). Cell type and time point are not known. The DNA of the CDR3 is TGCAGTGCCAGACTAGCGGGAGGGTCCAATGAGCAGTTCTTC. As protein: CSARLAGGSNEQFF.